The rows below give T cell receptor beta chains drawn from one sample of a study of blood T cell repertoires in COVID-19. This table comes from immunoSEQ multiplex PCR, and its TCRdb copy is limited to in-frame clones, with some not included. This sample has 250,000 to 300,000 clones, with 85% to 90% found just once. Sequenced: peripheral blood. These receptor sequences come from a woman aged 25 to 39 with COVID-19, enrolled during active disease. CDR3s include the opening cysteine and the closing phenylalanine or tryptophan. D genes are given only for firm matches. The size entry is marked missing in some rows and otherwise reads once, few, many or a size class.

size: .; D: .; J: TRBJ2-5; V: TRBV19; CDR3: CASSPQGNRVRETQYF; DNA: TGTGCCAGTAGTCCCCAGGGGAATCGAGTAAGAGAGACCCAGTACTTC
size: .; D: TRBD2; J: TRBJ2-3; V: TRBV7-9; CDR3: CASSLKRGASTDTQYF; DNA: TGTGCCAGCAGCTTAAAGCGGGGGGCTAGCACAGATACGCAGTATTTT
size: .; D: TRBD1; J: TRBJ2-7; V: TRBV11-3; CDR3: CASSPGQVLLSEQYF; DNA: TGTGCCAGCAGCCCGGGACAGGTCCTCTTATCCGAGCAGTACTTC
size: .; D: .; J: TRBJ2-3; V: TRBV23-1; CDR3: CASRDSPTDTQYF; DNA: TGCGCCAGCAGGGACTCTCCCACAGATACGCAGTATTTT
size: once; D: TRBD1; J: TRBJ1-2; V: TRBV29-1; CDR3: CSVGAGTGYGYTF; DNA: TGCAGCGTGGGCGCCGGGACAGGGTATGGCTACACCTTC
size: few; D: TRBD2; J: TRBJ2-7; V: TRBV6-5; CDR3: CASSKPAGGGGPSW; DNA: TGTGCCAGCAGTAAACCCGCCGGGGGCGGGGGGCCATCTTGG
size: .; D: .; J: TRBJ1-1; V: TRBV7-9; CDR3: CASSLALDMNTEAFF; DNA: TGTGCCAGCAGCTTAGCCCTGGACATGAACACTGAAGCTTTCTTT
size: .; D: TRBD1; J: TRBJ1-4; V: TRBV3-1/TRBV3-2; CDR3: CASSRGQGASANEKLFF; DNA: TGTGCCAGCAGCCGTGGACAGGGGGCGAGTGCTAATGAAAAACTGTTTTTT
size: .; D: TRBD2; J: TRBJ2-1; V: TRBV6-5; CDR3: CASRYRSGGVNEQFF; DNA: TGTGCCAGCAGATACCGGAGCGGGGGGGTCAATGAGCAGTTCTTC
size: .; D: .; J: TRBJ1-5; V: TRBV28; CDR3: CASSLLAAALNQPQHF; DNA: TGTGCCAGCAGTTTATTGGCGGCAGCCCTGAATCAGCCCCAGCATTTT
size: few; D: TRBD1; J: TRBJ1-5; V: TRBV3-1/TRBV3-2; CDR3: CASSQTGTHNQPQHF; DNA: TGTGCCAGCAGCCAGACAGGGACCCACAATCAGCCCCAGCATTTT
size: .; D: .; J: TRBJ2-1; V: TRBV3-1/TRBV3-2; CDR3: CASSQRGASYNEQFF; DNA: TGTGCCAGCAGCCAACGGGGGGCCTCCTACAATGAGCAGTTCTTC
size: .; D: TRBD2; J: TRBJ2-3; V: TRBV5-5; CDR3: CASSLMFGLADDTQYF; DNA: TGTGCCAGCAGCTTGATGTTTGGGCTAGCGGATGATACGCAGTATTTT
size: .; D: .; J: TRBJ1-4; V: TRBV7-9; CDR3: CASRPTTGTSNEKLFF; DNA: TGTGCCAGCAGGCCAACCACCGGGACAAGTAATGAAAAACTGTTTTTT
size: .; D: TRBD1; J: TRBJ1-6; V: TRBV4-1; CDR3: CASSYSGGADSPLHF; DNA: TGCGCCAGCAGCTATTCAGGGGGCGCGGATTCACCCCTCCACTTT
size: once; D: .; J: TRBJ1-4; V: TRBV6-5; CDR3: CASSDAPWRPEQLFF; DNA: TGTGCCAGCAGCGACGCTCCCTGGAGACCTGAACAACTGTTTTTT
size: .; D: .; J: TRBJ2-7; V: TRBV6-6; CDR3: CASSYFRGAYEQYF; DNA: TGTGCCAGCAGTTACTTCAGGGGAGCCTACGAGCAGTACTTC
size: .; D: .; J: TRBJ1-3; V: TRBV10-3; CDR3: CATGQRSGNTIYF; DNA: TGTGCCACCGGACAACGCTCTGGAAACACCATATATTTT
size: .; D: TRBD1; J: TRBJ1-6; V: TRBV20-1; CDR3: CSASLAQGAGHENSPLHF; DNA: TGCAGTGCTAGTTTGGCACAGGGGGCTGGCCATGAGAATTCACCCCTCCACTTT
size: .; D: .; J: TRBJ2-2; V: TRBV7-2; CDR3: CASSFSILRAGELFF; DNA: TGTGCCAGCAGCTTTTCCATCCTGAGAGCCGGGGAGCTGTTTTTT
size: .; D: TRBD2; J: TRBJ2-7; V: TRBV7-8; CDR3: CASSPSGGYEQYF; DNA: TGTGCCAGCAGCCCTAGCGGGGGCTACGAGCAGTACTTC
size: .; D: TRBD2; J: TRBJ2-1; V: TRBV3-1/TRBV3-2; CDR3: CASSGLAAYNEQFF; DNA: TGTGCCAGCAGCGGACTAGCGGCCTACAATGAGCAGTTCTTC
size: .; D: .; J: TRBJ1-5; V: TRBV6-5; CDR3: CASSPYRTNQPQHF; DNA: TGTGCCAGCAGCCCCTACAGGACCAATCAGCCCCAGCATTTT
size: few; D: TRBD1; J: TRBJ2-1; V: TRBV5-4; CDR3: CASSSGQGDEQFF; DNA: TGTGCCAGCAGCTCGGGACAGGGAGATGAGCAGTTCTTC
size: .; D: .; J: TRBJ2-6; V: TRBV19; CDR3: CASSQLGSSGANVLTF; DNA: TGTGCCAGTAGTCAACTCGGGTCCTCTGGGGCCAACGTCCTGACTTTC
size: .; D: TRBD1; J: TRBJ2-5; V: TRBV5-1; CDR3: CASSLETGQETQYF; DNA: TGCGCCAGCAGCTTGGAGACAGGGCAAGAGACCCAGTACTTC
size: .; D: .; J: TRBJ1-2; V: TRBV3-1/TRBV3-2; CDR3: CASSHYGQGRENYGYTF; DNA: TGTGCCAGCAGCCACTACGGTCAGGGCCGAGAAAACTATGGCTACACCTTC
size: once; D: TRBD1; J: TRBJ2-2; V: TRBV30; CDR3: CAWSVSDRATGELFF; DNA: TGTGCCTGGAGTGTAAGCGACAGGGCCACCGGGGAGCTGTTTTTT
size: .; D: .; J: TRBJ2-2; V: TRBV27; CDR3: CASTPMGLGELFF; DNA: TGTGCCAGCACCCCTATGGGGCTCGGGGAGCTGTTTTTT
size: .; D: TRBD1; J: TRBJ2-5; V: TRBV27; CDR3: CASRGIKETQYF; DNA: TGTGCCTCCAGGGGGATTAAAGAGACCCAGTACTTC
size: .; D: .; J: TRBJ2-1; V: TRBV28; CDR3: CASSLGKGGGFYNEQFF; DNA: TGTGCCAGCAGTTTGGGGAAAGGCGGGGGCTTTTACAATGAGCAGTTCTTC
size: .; D: .; J: TRBJ1-6; V: TRBV5-1; CDR3: CASSLGGQGSPLHF; DNA: TGCGCCAGCAGCTTGGGAGGTCAGGGTTCACCCCTCCACTTT
size: .; D: .; J: TRBJ2-2; V: TRBV11-3; CDR3: CASHSGQGGTGELFF; DNA: TGTGCCAGCCACTCGGGGCAGGGAGGCACCGGGGAGCTGTTTTTT
size: .; D: .; J: TRBJ2-3; V: TRBV10-2; CDR3: CASNPGLNTDTQYF; DNA: TGCGCCAGCAATCCAGGACTCAACACAGATACGCAGTATTTT
size: .; D: TRBD1; J: TRBJ1-1; V: TRBV5-1; CDR3: CASSLDGQGATEAFF; DNA: TGCGCCAGCAGCTTGGACGGACAGGGGGCGACTGAAGCTTTCTTT
size: .; D: TRBD2; J: TRBJ2-1; V: TRBV11-2; CDR3: CASSLEASGWSGEQFF; DNA: TGTGCCAGCAGCTTAGAGGCTAGCGGATGGAGTGGTGAGCAGTTCTTC
size: .; D: .; J: TRBJ2-1; V: TRBV7-6; CDR3: CASSLGGVAIVEQFF; DNA: TGTGCCAGCAGCTTAGGCGGGGTGGCTATTGTTGAGCAGTTCTTC
size: once; D: TRBD1; J: TRBJ2-1; V: TRBV6-6; CDR3: CASINRQGGSYNEQFF; DNA: TGTGCCAGCATTAACAGACAGGGTGGCTCCTACAATGAGCAGTTCTTC
size: .; D: TRBD1; J: TRBJ1-3; V: TRBV7-8; CDR3: CASSLQGGFRNTIYF; DNA: TGTGCCAGCAGCTTACAGGGGGGATTTCGAAACACCATATATTTT